The 28 T cell receptor beta chains listed next were all sequenced from one sample in a study of blood T cell repertoires in COVID-19. The repertoire was sequenced with immunoSEQ multiplex PCR; TCRdb's copy has only in-frame clones and lacks some. The sample carries some 500,000 clones, 88% recorded once. The sequenced material came from PBMCs or T cells enriched from blood (not recorded which). These receptors came from a woman aged 35 to 49 who had recovered from COVID-19.

CDR3 DNA sequence: TGTGCCACCAGTGATGCACAGGGGAACCAAGATACGCAGTATTTT. Translated: CATSDAQGNQDTQYF. The chain uses TRBV24-1 and TRBJ2-3, with 7 positions matching TRBD1. Germline V gives CDR1 KGHDR, CDR2 SFDVKD. The V and J ends lost 3 bases and 5 bases, in that order; junction bases with no gene match: 7. This CDR3 comprises 15 residues.

This rearrangement joins TRBV7-8 to TRBJ2-7; 13 nucleotides align to TRBD2. CDR1 and CDR2 from the germline V gene are SGHVS and FQNEAQ. CDR3 length: 17 residues. J lost 2 bases, V lost 5 bases, and 9 bases had no gene match. CDR3 loop: CASSLRTSGGFPYEQYF. DNA of the CDR3: TGTGCCAGCAGCCTAAGGACTAGCGGGGGATTTCCCTACGAGCAGTACTTC.

The V and J genes are TRBV5-1 and TRBJ2-7; 9 bases align to TRBD2. After removal of 4 bases from V and 1 base from J, the junction contained 6 bases not matched to a gene. Germline V CDR1 and CDR2: SGHRS, YFSETQ. The CDR3 is made up of 15 amino acids. CDR3 region: CASSTGTSRSYEQYF. The CDR3, as DNA: TGCGCCAGCAGCACCGGGACTAGCAGGTCCTACGAGCAGTACTTC.

The CDR3 DNA reads TGTGCCACTTCGGCCTTTGCAGACGCGGGACAGCCGAGGGATGAGCAGTTCTTC. This gives the protein CATSAFADAGQPRDEQFF. J is TRBJ2-1 and V is TRBV19; D might be TRBD1 (7 bases). Germline V gene data show CDR1 as LNHDA and CDR2 as SQIVND (reference sequence). The V end was cut by 10 bases, the J end by 8 bases, with 33 bases between. The CDR3 has 18 residues. The full variable domain, with the rest looked up from reference TRBV19 and TRBJ2-1, is DGGITQSPKYLFRKEGQNVTLSCEQNLNHDAMYWYRQDPGQGLRLIYYSQIVNDFQKGDIAEGYSVSREKKESFPLTVTSAQKNPTAFYLCATSAFADAGQPRDEQFFGPGTRLTVL.

This clone was detected only a few times. The gene calls are TRBV2 and TRBJ2-7, with D unclear. The CDR3 totals 14 residues. Germline V gene data show CDR1 as SNHLY and CDR2 as FYNNEI. The ends were cut back, 8 bases at V and 0 bases at J, with 14 bases in the middle. CDR3 bases: TGTGCCAGCCAAATTACAGTGTACTCCTACGAGCAGTACTTC. It translates to CASQITVYSYEQYF.

This rearrangement joins TRBV23-1 to TRBJ2-7; tentatively, D is TRBD1 (6 bases). TRBV23-1 is designated an ORF whose function remains uncertain. CDR3 length equals 16 residues. Trimming removed 1 base from V and 0 bases from J, with 13 bases in between. DNA for the CDR3: TGCGCCAGCAGTCAATTCGCCGCGACAGGCTCCTACGAGCAGTACTTC. It codes for CASSQFAATGSYEQYF.

The chain carries TRBV10-1 and TRBJ1-2, with D hard to call. Germline loops: CDR1 WNHNN, CDR2 SYGVQD (reference sequence). The CDR3 has 13 residues. Trimming removed 3 bases at V and 4 bases at J, with 9 bases between. The DNA for the CDR3 is TGCGCCAGCAGTGAACCTGGCGGCTATGGCTACACCTTC. Its translation is CASSEPGGYGYTF.

This chain uses TRBV12-3 or TRBV12-4 with TRBJ1-1, with 7 bases identical to TRBD1. The CDR3 has 13 residues. Trimming at V came to 7 bases and at J to 2 bases, leaving 4 bases not matched to a gene. For the CDR3, the DNA is TGTGCCAGCAAGGGGGACAGAAACACTGAAGCTTTCTTT. It encodes CASKGDRNTEAFF.

Only a few counts were recorded for this clone. The chain has TRBV12-1 and TRBJ1-5; the DNA was not used to check the table's D call, TRBD1. TRBV12-1 represents a pseudogene. This CDR3 spans 18 amino acids. The CDR3 is CASSFALQGKDSNQPQHF. In DNA, the CDR3 is TGTGCCAGCAGCTTTGCCCTACAGGGCAAAGATAGCAATCAGCCCCAGCATTTT.

The genes are TRBV5-4 and TRBJ2-2; no clear D gene. The CDR3 is 12 amino acids. V was clipped by 3 bases and J by 6 bases, with 6 bases between them. Germline values: CDR1 SGHNT, CDR2 YYREEE (reference sequence). Here the CDR3 DNA reads TGTGCCAGCAGCTACCGGGCCGGGGAGCTGTTTTTT. Its protein is CASSYRAGELFF. Full variable domain (outside the CDR3, taken from reference TRBV5-4 and TRBJ2-2): ETGVTQSPTHLIKTRGQQVTLRCSSQSGHNTVSWYQQALGQGPQFIFQYYREEENGRGNFPPRFSGLQFPNYSSELNVNALELDDSALYLCASSYRAGELFFGEGSRLTVL.

The genes are TRBV5-1 and TRBJ2-1, with TRBD2 matching 11 bases. The V and J ends lost 1 base and 10 bases, in that order; junction bases with no gene match: 4. CDR1 and CDR2 (germline): SGHRS, YFSETQ. The CDR3 loop spans 14 amino acids. CDR3 DNA sequence: TGCGCCAGCAGCTTGAGGCTAGCGGGAGGCGAGCAGTTCTTC. Residues: CASSLRLAGGEQFF.

V gene TRBV28 combines with J gene TRBJ1-1; D is uncertain. This CDR3 contains 14 residues. V was shortened by 6 bases and J by 4 bases, with 15 bases between the two germline ends. CDR1 and CDR2 from the germline V gene are MDHEN and SYDVKM. CDR3 coding DNA: TGTGCCAGCAGCCAGACTATCGGGCGCACTGAAGCTTTCTTT. Its translation: CASSQTIGRTEAFF.

The genes are TRBV19 and TRBJ1-2, with D perhaps TRBD1 (6 bases). The CDR3 has 15 residues. Between the trimmed V and J ends, which lost 3 bases and 3 bases, there was a span of 14 bases. CDR1 and CDR2 from the germline V gene are LNHDA and SQIVND (reference sequence). The CDR3 DNA is TGTGCCAGTAGTATGTCGCCAGGGGCGGACTATGGCTACACCTTC. Protein sequence: CASSMSPGADYGYTF.

This chain links TRBV6-5 with TRBJ1-6, with D tentatively TRBD1 (6 bases). Germline assignment: CDR1 MNHEY and CDR2 SVGAGI. V was pared by 4 bases and J by 5 bases, with 15 bases between. There are 16 residues in the CDR3. The CDR3 reads CASSSLHRVHNSPLHF. CDR3 nucleotide sequence: TGTGCCAGCAGTTCCTTACACAGGGTACATAATTCACCCCTCCACTTT.

This clone was seen a few times. J is TRBJ1-1 and V is TRBV6-2 or TRBV6-3; D ambiguous. Between the trimmed V and J ends, which lost 6 bases and 5 bases, there was a span of 16 bases. CDR3 length equals 14 residues. In germline, CDR1 is MNHEY, CDR2 SVGEGT. CDR3: CASSYHRLRTEAFF. The CDR3 nucleotides are TGTGCCAGCAGCTATCATCGTTTACGGACTGAAGCTTTCTTT.

This chain connects TRBV9 to TRBJ2-7; 7 nucleotides line up with TRBD2. The length of the CDR3 is 16 residues. Germline CDR1 reads SGDLS; CDR2 reads YYNGEE. V shed 0 bases and J 3 bases; nucleotides not matched to a gene: 9. The chain's CDR3 is CASSVDAAGRSYEQYF. As DNA, the CDR3 is TGTGCCAGCAGCGTAGATGCAGCGGGGAGGAGCTACGAGCAGTACTTC.

The chain joins TRBV6-2 or TRBV6-3 to TRBJ1-1; tentative D call: TRBD1 (5 bases). The CDR3 sequence is 13 residues long. Trimming stripped 5 bases from V and 3 bases from J, with 10 bases between. The germline V gene encodes CDR1 MNHEY and CDR2 SVGEGT. CDR3 in amino acids: CASSIGGDTEAFF. In nucleotides, the CDR3 is TGTGCCAGCAGTATAGGAGGGGACACTGAAGCTTTCTTT.

The chain carries TRBV10-3 and TRBJ1-3, with 9 nucleotides matching TRBD1. V trimming: 2 bases; J trimming: 3 bases; junction bases outside the gene matches: 5. Germline V gene sequence: CDR1 ENHRY, CDR2 SYGVKD. The CDR3 sequence is 16 residues long. In nucleotides, the CDR3 is TGTGCCATCAGTGAGACAGGGACAGGGAGTGGAAACACCATATATTTT. Its protein is CAISETGTGSGNTIYF.

In its sample, this clone was seen a few times. The rearrangement uses TRBV7-2 and TRBJ1-2; D remains ambiguous. Germline CDR1 SGHTA, CDR2 FQGNSA. V lost 3 bases and J lost 1, with 6 bases in between. The CDR3 is 13 residues long. The DNA for the CDR3 is TGTGCCAGCAGCTTGGCCCTTAACTATGGCTACACCTTC. This gives the protein CASSLALNYGYTF.

The V gene is TRBV4-3, the J gene TRBJ1-2, with 7 positions matching TRBD1. V lost 1 base, J lost 8 bases, and 7 bases stayed unmatched. The CDR3 loop spans 14 amino acids. Germline CDR1 reads LGHNA; CDR2 reads YSLEER. In nucleotides, the CDR3 is TGCGCCAGCAGCCAAGCCCGACAGGGTGAGGGCTACACCTTC. Protein: CASSQARQGEGYTF.

V and J are TRBV6-5 and TRBJ1-2; tentative D call: TRBD1 (6 bases). V was trimmed by 2 bases and J by 10 bases, leaving 14 bases between them. CDR1 MNHEY and CDR2 SVGAGI come from the germline V gene. The CDR3 sequence is 13 residues long. CDR3 region: CASSYNRVDDYTF. CDR3 DNA: TGTGCCAGCAGTTACAACAGGGTGGACGACTACACCTTC.

The chain is built from TRBV15 and TRBJ1-1, with D tentatively TRBD1 (5 bases). The CDR3 runs 15 residues. Germline V gene data show CDR1 as LNHNV and CDR2 as YYDKDF (reference sequence). Trimming stripped 0 bases from V and 6 bases from J, with 14 bases between. The CDR3 spells CATSREKSRGAEAFF. The CDR3 DNA reads as TGTGCCACCAGCAGAGAAAAGAGTAGGGGCGCTGAAGCTTTCTTT.

The rearrangement links TRBV19 to TRBJ2-7, with D unclear. This CDR3 region has 13 residues. Trimming stripped 3 bases from V and 3 bases from J, with 9 bases between. Germline-derived CDR1 and CDR2 are LNHDA and SQIVND (reference sequence). The CDR3 coding sequence is TGTGCCAGTAGTATGACACATGGCTACGAGCAGTACTTC. Residues: CASSMTHGYEQYF.

The rearrangement links TRBV4-2 to TRBJ2-3; perhaps TRBD2 as D (6 bases). CDR1 LGHNA and CDR2 YNFKEQ come from the germline V gene. Deletions cut 0 bases from V and 2 bases from J, with 12 bases between. CDR3 size: 16 residues. The CDR3 here is CASSQDLGGLTDTQYF. CDR3 nucleotides: TGTGCCAGCAGCCAAGATCTGGGAGGACTCACAGATACGCAGTATTTT.

The chain carries TRBV9 and TRBJ2-1; D might be TRBD2 (6 bases). The CDR3 spans 15 residues. The germline V gene encodes CDR1 SGDLS and CDR2 YYNGEE. Trimming cost V 2 bases and J 3 bases, with 12 bases left between them. The chain's CDR3 is CASSVEGLHYNEQFF. DNA of the CDR3: TGTGCCAGCAGCGTGGAGGGACTCCACTACAATGAGCAGTTCTTC.

The gene calls are TRBV4-1 and TRBJ2-2; tentatively, D is TRBD2 (5 bases). CDR3 size: 17 residues. Germline V CDR1 and CDR2: MGHRA, YSYEKL. V was pared by 1 base and J by 4 bases, with 16 bases between. Here the CDR3 DNA reads TGCGCCAGCAGCCAAGGCGGTTTGTTAGCGAGCACCGGGGAGCTGTTTTTT. Translated: CASSQGGLLASTGELFF.

This clone was seen a single time. The rearrangement links TRBV6-5 to TRBJ2-7; 7 bases fit TRBD1. Germline V lookup: CDR1 MNHEY, CDR2 SVGAGI. The junction had 8 bases not matched to a gene; V was cut back by 5 bases and J by 4 bases. This CDR3 region has 14 residues. The CDR3 DNA is TGTGCCAGCAGTACAGACAGGGTTCGGTACGAGCAGTACTTC. Its translation is CASSTDRVRYEQYF.

The chain employs TRBV24-1 and TRBJ2-2, with TRBD1 identical over 7 bases. CDR3 length: 18 residues. Germline values: CDR1 KGHDR, CDR2 SFDVKD. V lost 4 bases, J lost 1 base, and 11 bases stayed unmatched. The CDR3 loop is CATSDPGQGGMNTGELFF. The CDR3 DNA reads TGTGCCACCAGTGACCCGGGTCAAGGGGGCATGAACACCGGGGAGCTGTTTTTT.